These T cell receptor beta chains were read from a single sample in a study of vaccination effects on CD4 cells after COVID-19. Libraries were prepared by immunoSEQ multiplex PCR; TCRdb keeps only in-frame clonotypes and omits some of them. The sample includes around 30,000 clones, under 75% of them seen just once. The antigens these receptors bind are not known. The sequenced sample was CD4+ T cells from PBMCs cultured with SARS-CoV-2 spike peptides, obtained before COVID-19 vaccination. The source is a human donor who had a prior SARS-CoV-2 infection. The CDR3 runs from the conserved cysteine through the conserved F or W. Fields, in order: clone size, J gene, V gene, D gene, CDR3 protein, CDR3 DNA. A D gene is named only where the DNA matches it firmly. The listing skips clone size in some rows; elsewhere it reads once, few, many or a size class.

abundance: -; j_gene: TRBJ2-4; v_gene: TRBV18; d_gene: -; CDR3aa: CASSPHRGGENIQYF; CDR3nt: TGTGCCAGCTCACCACACAGGGGAGGGGAAAACATTCAGTACTTC
abundance: -; j_gene: TRBJ1-5; v_gene: TRBV5-5; d_gene: -; CDR3aa: CASSDFGNQPQHF; CDR3nt: TGTGCCAGCAGCGATTTTGGCAATCAGCCCCAGCATTTT
abundance: -; j_gene: TRBJ1-5; v_gene: TRBV6-1; d_gene: -; CDR3aa: CASSENPFGLGQPQHF; CDR3nt: TGTGCCAGCAGTGAAAACCCCTTTGGCCTAGGACAGCCCCAGCATTTT
abundance: -; j_gene: TRBJ2-5; v_gene: TRBV18; d_gene: TRBD2; CDR3aa: CASSPRTSGEETQYF; CDR3nt: TGTGCCAGCTCACCCCGGACTAGCGGGGAAGAGACCCAGTACTTC
abundance: once; j_gene: TRBJ1-3; v_gene: TRBV10-3; d_gene: -; CDR3aa: CAIGSSGNTIYF; CDR3nt: TGTGCCATCGGGAGCTCTGGAAACACCATATATTTT
abundance: -; j_gene: TRBJ1-5; v_gene: TRBV12-3/TRBV12-4; d_gene: -; CDR3aa: CASSLGSQPQHF; CDR3nt: TGTGCCAGCAGTTTAGGTTCTCAGCCCCAGCATTTT
abundance: few; j_gene: TRBJ2-7; v_gene: TRBV4-3; d_gene: TRBD2; CDR3aa: CASSQLAGGSYEQYF; CDR3nt: TGCGCCAGCAGCCAACTAGCGGGAGGATCCTACGAGCAGTACTTC
abundance: few; j_gene: TRBJ2-3; v_gene: TRBV5-8; d_gene: -; CDR3aa: CASSQTGQNTDTQYF; CDR3nt: TGTGCCAGCAGCCAAACGGGACAAAACACAGATACGCAGTATTTT
abundance: -; j_gene: TRBJ1-4; v_gene: TRBV30; d_gene: -; CDR3aa: CAWSAGLTNEKLFF; CDR3nt: TGTGCCTGGAGCGCGGGACTAACTAATGAAAAACTGTTTTTT
abundance: -; j_gene: TRBJ2-7; v_gene: TRBV4-1; d_gene: -; CDR3aa: CASSQDTYEQYF; CDR3nt: TGCGCCAGCAGCCAAGATACATACGAGCAGTACTTC
abundance: -; j_gene: TRBJ1-1; v_gene: TRBV25-1; d_gene: TRBD1; CDR3aa: CASSGFTGDTEAFF; CDR3nt: TGTGCCAGCAGTGGATTTACAGGGGACACTGAAGCTTTCTTT
abundance: -; j_gene: TRBJ2-5; v_gene: TRBV2; d_gene: -; CDR3aa: CASSEARVGGGRLETQYF; CDR3nt: TGTGCCAGCAGTGAAGCGCGGGTGGGCGGGGGCCGACTGGAGACCCAGTACTTC
abundance: -; j_gene: TRBJ1-5; v_gene: TRBV27; d_gene: -; CDR3aa: CASSRGAGLDSNQPQHF; CDR3nt: TGTGCCAGCAGTAGAGGCGCAGGCTTGGATAGCAATCAGCCCCAGCATTTT
abundance: -; j_gene: TRBJ1-1; v_gene: TRBV5-1; d_gene: -; CDR3aa: CASNWGSGMNTEAFF; CDR3nt: TGCGCCAGCAACTGGGGGAGCGGCATGAACACTGAAGCTTTCTTT
abundance: few; j_gene: TRBJ1-5; v_gene: TRBV19; d_gene: -; CDR3aa: CASSIVSGDQPQHF; CDR3nt: TGTGCCAGTAGTATAGTATCAGGGGATCAGCCCCAGCATTTT
abundance: -; j_gene: TRBJ2-3; v_gene: TRBV3-1/TRBV3-2; d_gene: -; CDR3aa: CASSQGASDTQYF; CDR3nt: TGTGCCAGCAGCCAAGGAGCTTCAGATACGCAGTATTTT
abundance: few; j_gene: TRBJ2-6; v_gene: TRBV2; d_gene: -; CDR3aa: CASGGNVLTF; CDR3nt: TGTGCCAGCGGGGGGAACGTCCTGACTTTC
abundance: -; j_gene: TRBJ2-7; v_gene: TRBV23-1; d_gene: -; CDR3aa: CASSQSGGYYEQYF; CDR3nt: TGCGCCAGCAGTCAATCTGGGGGATACTACGAGCAGTACTTC
abundance: -; j_gene: TRBJ1-6; v_gene: TRBV5-4; d_gene: -; CDR3aa: CASSPGEGTSPLHF; CDR3nt: TGTGCCAGCAGCCCGGGGGAGGGAACCTCACCCCTCCACTTT
abundance: -; j_gene: TRBJ1-4; v_gene: TRBV5-1; d_gene: -; CDR3aa: CASSPRGVGGEKLFF; CDR3nt: TGCGCCAGCAGCCCCAGGGGCGTTGGGGGGGAAAAACTGTTTTTT
abundance: -; j_gene: TRBJ2-5; v_gene: TRBV3-1/TRBV3-2; d_gene: -; CDR3aa: CASRQDEETQYF; CDR3nt: TGTGCCAGCAGACAGGATGAAGAGACCCAGTACTTC
abundance: -; j_gene: TRBJ2-3; v_gene: TRBV5-1; d_gene: -; CDR3aa: CASGRAKSSTDTQYF; CDR3nt: TGCGCCAGCGGCCGAGCGAAGTCTAGCACAGATACGCAGTATTTT
abundance: -; j_gene: TRBJ1-5; v_gene: TRBV2; d_gene: TRBD1; CDR3aa: CASSGMWTGSRDEPQHF; CDR3nt: TGTGCCAGCAGCGGAATGTGGACAGGGAGTAGAGATGAGCCCCAGCATTTT
abundance: few; j_gene: TRBJ2-7; v_gene: TRBV27; d_gene: TRBD2; CDR3aa: CASSWGRESSYEQYF; CDR3nt: TGTGCCAGCAGTTGGGGGAGGGAGAGCTCCTACGAGCAGTACTTC
abundance: -; j_gene: TRBJ2-7; v_gene: TRBV7-3; d_gene: TRBD1; CDR3aa: CASSLGPGGYEQYF; CDR3nt: TGTGCCAGCAGCTTAGGACCAGGGGGCTACGAGCAGTACTTC
abundance: -; j_gene: TRBJ2-7; v_gene: TRBV18; d_gene: TRBD1; CDR3aa: CASSPRTGQGFESRPYEQYF; CDR3nt: TGTGCCAGCTCACCACGCACGGGACAGGGTTTTGAATCGCGTCCCTACGAGCAGTACTTC
abundance: -; j_gene: TRBJ2-3; v_gene: TRBV10-3; d_gene: -; CDR3aa: CAIRGGARADTQYF; CDR3nt: TGTGCCATCAGAGGGGGGGCGAGGGCAGATACGCAGTATTTT
abundance: -; j_gene: TRBJ2-2; v_gene: TRBV6-5; d_gene: TRBD1; CDR3aa: CASGNWDRDTGELFF; CDR3nt: TGTGCCAGCGGTAACTGGGACAGGGACACCGGGGAGCTGTTTTTT
abundance: -; j_gene: TRBJ2-1; v_gene: TRBV2; d_gene: TRBD2; CDR3aa: CASSDTSGGYNEQFF; CDR3nt: TGTGCCAGCAGTGACACTAGCGGGGGGTACAATGAGCAGTTCTTC
abundance: -; j_gene: TRBJ2-5; v_gene: TRBV7-8; d_gene: -; CDR3aa: CASSLQDHF; CDR3nt: TGTGCCAGCAGCCTCCAGGACCACTTC
abundance: -; j_gene: TRBJ2-3; v_gene: TRBV25-1; d_gene: TRBD2; CDR3aa: CASSGLAGITDTQYF; CDR3nt: TGTGCCAGCAGTGGGCTAGCGGGGATAACAGATACGCAGTATTTT
abundance: few; j_gene: TRBJ1-6; v_gene: TRBV6-5; d_gene: -; CDR3aa: CASSYSWGSPLHF; CDR3nt: TGTGCCAGCAGTTACTCATGGGGTTCACCCCTCCACTTT
abundance: -; j_gene: TRBJ2-1; v_gene: TRBV4-1; d_gene: TRBD2; CDR3aa: CASSQVLAGGEQFF; CDR3nt: TGCGCCAGCAGCCAAGTTCTAGCGGGAGGTGAGCAGTTCTTC
abundance: -; j_gene: TRBJ1-1; v_gene: TRBV14; d_gene: -; CDR3aa: CASSQAGPLRDGFF; CDR3nt: TGTGCCAGCAGCCAAGCCGGGCCGCTCCGGGATGGTTTCTTT
abundance: once; j_gene: TRBJ1-3; v_gene: TRBV5-3; d_gene: -; CDR3aa: CARSWGPPKGSGNTIYF; CDR3nt: TGTGCCAGAAGCTGGGGGCCACCGAAAGGCTCTGGAAACACCATATATTTT
abundance: -; j_gene: TRBJ1-2; v_gene: TRBV2; d_gene: -; CDR3aa: CASSARGYGYTF; CDR3nt: TGTGCCAGCAGTGCCAGGGGCTATGGCTACACCTTC
abundance: -; j_gene: TRBJ2-3; v_gene: TRBV5-1; d_gene: -; CDR3aa: CASSLDLGTDTQYF; CDR3nt: TGCGCCAGCAGCTTGGATCTGGGGACAGATACGCAGTATTTT
abundance: -; j_gene: TRBJ1-4; v_gene: TRBV12-3/TRBV12-4; d_gene: -; CDR3aa: CASSDGVNEKLFF; CDR3nt: TGTGCCAGCAGTGACGGAGTTAATGAAAAACTGTTTTTT
abundance: few; j_gene: TRBJ2-7; v_gene: TRBV19; d_gene: -; CDR3aa: CASSFNRRNEQYF; CDR3nt: TGTGCCAGTAGCTTTAACAGGCGGAACGAGCAGTACTTC
abundance: -; j_gene: TRBJ1-4; v_gene: TRBV18; d_gene: -; CDR3aa: CASSPPSSGPRAGLFF; CDR3nt: TGTGCCAGCTCACCACCATCCAGCGGGCCCCGTGCGGGACTGTTTTTT
abundance: -; j_gene: TRBJ2-1; v_gene: TRBV10-3; d_gene: TRBD1; CDR3aa: CAISEAWGQGAQNEQFF; CDR3nt: TGTGCCATCAGTGAGGCTTGGGGACAGGGGGCGCAGAATGAGCAGTTCTTC
abundance: -; j_gene: TRBJ2-1; v_gene: TRBV7-9; d_gene: TRBD1; CDR3aa: CATAAGGYNEQFF; CDR3nt: TGTGCCACCGCGGCAGGGGGCTACAATGAGCAGTTCTTC
abundance: -; j_gene: TRBJ2-4; v_gene: TRBV29-1; d_gene: -; CDR3aa: CSVEELPNIQYF; CDR3nt: TGCAGCGTTGAAGAGCTCCCAAACATTCAGTACTTC
abundance: -; j_gene: TRBJ2-7; v_gene: TRBV2; d_gene: -; CDR3aa: CASSDRGEQYF; CDR3nt: TGTGCCAGCAGTGACAGGGGCGAGCAGTACTTC
abundance: -; j_gene: TRBJ2-1; v_gene: TRBV6-2/TRBV6-3; d_gene: -; CDR3aa: CASSTRPSPSYNEQFF; CDR3nt: TGTGCCAGCAGTACAAGACCATCCCCCTCCTACAATGAGCAGTTCTTC
abundance: -; j_gene: TRBJ2-7; v_gene: TRBV18; d_gene: -; CDR3aa: CASSPPAPQGSYEQYF; CDR3nt: TGTGCCAGCTCACCACCGGCTCCGCAGGGGTCCTACGAGCAGTACTTC
abundance: -; j_gene: TRBJ1-1; v_gene: TRBV15; d_gene: -; CDR3aa: CATSRGGPWSTEAFF; CDR3nt: TGTGCCACCAGCAGAGGGGGGCCCTGGAGTACTGAAGCTTTCTTT
abundance: -; j_gene: TRBJ2-2; v_gene: TRBV5-1; d_gene: -; CDR3aa: CASSFDRGGGTLIGELFF; CDR3nt: TGCGCCAGCAGCTTTGACAGGGGAGGGGGTACTCTCATCGGGGAGCTGTTTTTT
abundance: -; j_gene: TRBJ1-4; v_gene: TRBV30; d_gene: -; CDR3aa: CAWSLTPSQEKLFF; CDR3nt: TGTGCCTGGAGTCTAACTCCATCACAGGAAAAACTGTTTTTT